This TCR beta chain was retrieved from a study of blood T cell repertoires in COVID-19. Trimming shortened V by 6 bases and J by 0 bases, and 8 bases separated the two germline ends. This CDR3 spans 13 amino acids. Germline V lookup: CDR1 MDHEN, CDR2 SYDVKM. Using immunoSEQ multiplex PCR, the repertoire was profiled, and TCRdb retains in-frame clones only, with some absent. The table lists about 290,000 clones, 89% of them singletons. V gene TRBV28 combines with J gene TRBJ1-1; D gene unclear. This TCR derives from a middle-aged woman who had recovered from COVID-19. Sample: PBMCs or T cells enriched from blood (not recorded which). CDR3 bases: TGTGCCAGCAGGGAGGTCATGAACACTGAAGCTTTCTTT. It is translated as CASREVMNTEAFF.